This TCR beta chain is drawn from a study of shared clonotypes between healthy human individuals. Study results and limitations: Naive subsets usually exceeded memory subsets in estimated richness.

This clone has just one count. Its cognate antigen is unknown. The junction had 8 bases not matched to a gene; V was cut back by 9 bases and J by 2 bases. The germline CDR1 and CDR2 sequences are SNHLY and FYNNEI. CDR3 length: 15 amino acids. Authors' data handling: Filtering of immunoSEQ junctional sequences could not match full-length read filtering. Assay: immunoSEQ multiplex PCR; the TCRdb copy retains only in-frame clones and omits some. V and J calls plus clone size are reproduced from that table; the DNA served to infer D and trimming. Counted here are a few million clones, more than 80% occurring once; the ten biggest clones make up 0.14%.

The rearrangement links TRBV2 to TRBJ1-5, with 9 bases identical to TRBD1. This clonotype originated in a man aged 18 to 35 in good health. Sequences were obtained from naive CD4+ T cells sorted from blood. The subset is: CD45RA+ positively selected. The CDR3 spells CASRGGQGGNQPQHF. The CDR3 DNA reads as TGTGCCAGTCGGGGGGGACAGGGTGGCAATCAGCCCCAGCATTTT.